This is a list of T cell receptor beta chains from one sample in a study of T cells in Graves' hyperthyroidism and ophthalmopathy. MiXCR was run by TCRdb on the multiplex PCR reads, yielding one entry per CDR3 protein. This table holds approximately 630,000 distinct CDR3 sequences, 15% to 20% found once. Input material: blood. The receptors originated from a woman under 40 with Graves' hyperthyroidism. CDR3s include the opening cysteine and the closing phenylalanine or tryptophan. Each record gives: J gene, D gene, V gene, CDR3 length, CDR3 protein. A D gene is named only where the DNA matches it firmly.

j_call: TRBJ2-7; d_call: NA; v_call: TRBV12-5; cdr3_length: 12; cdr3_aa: CASGLVIYEQYF
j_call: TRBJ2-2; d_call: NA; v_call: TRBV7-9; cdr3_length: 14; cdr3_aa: CASSLFASRGELFF
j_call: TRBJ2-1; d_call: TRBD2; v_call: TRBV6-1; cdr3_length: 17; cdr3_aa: CASSLTSGTSGSNEQFF
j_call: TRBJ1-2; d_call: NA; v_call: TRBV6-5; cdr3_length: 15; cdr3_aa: CASSYEDPQNYGYTF
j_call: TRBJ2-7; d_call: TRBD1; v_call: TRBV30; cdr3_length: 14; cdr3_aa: CAWSRQGTGDEQYF
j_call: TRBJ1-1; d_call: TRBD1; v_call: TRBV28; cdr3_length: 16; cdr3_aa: CASRPQGAVWDTEAFF
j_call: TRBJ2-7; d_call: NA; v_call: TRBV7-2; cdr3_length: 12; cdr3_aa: CASTDARYEQYF
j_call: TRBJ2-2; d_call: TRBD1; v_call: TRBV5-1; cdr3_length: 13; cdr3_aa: CASSWTGTGELIF
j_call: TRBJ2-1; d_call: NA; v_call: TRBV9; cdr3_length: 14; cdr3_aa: CASSVDTRGPKQFF
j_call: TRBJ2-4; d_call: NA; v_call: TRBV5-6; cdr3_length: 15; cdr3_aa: CASSLYQGGGNIQYF
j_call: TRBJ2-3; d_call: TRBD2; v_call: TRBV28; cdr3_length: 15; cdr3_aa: CASSPPGLDTDTQYF
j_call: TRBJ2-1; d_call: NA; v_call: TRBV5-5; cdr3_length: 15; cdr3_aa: CASSLEQGSYNEQFF
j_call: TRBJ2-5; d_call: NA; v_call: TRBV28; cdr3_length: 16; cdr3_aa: CASSPVGGHAQETQYF
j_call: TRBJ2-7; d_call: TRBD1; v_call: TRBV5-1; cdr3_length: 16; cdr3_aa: CASSFFPDRGFYEQYF
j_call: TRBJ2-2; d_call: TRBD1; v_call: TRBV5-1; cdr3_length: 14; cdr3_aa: CASSSGQGTGELFF
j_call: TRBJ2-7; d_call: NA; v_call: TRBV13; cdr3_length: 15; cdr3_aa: CASSLGRQPAYEQYF
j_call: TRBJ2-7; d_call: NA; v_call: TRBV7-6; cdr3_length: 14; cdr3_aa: CASTEGFQDYEQYF